A single sample is the source of the 20 T cell receptor beta chains below, sequenced in a study of cytomegalovirus exposure and HLA in healthy donors. Primers for the PCR totalled 60 Vbeta and 13 Jbeta. TCRdb keeps only in-frame clones here, not all; method: immunoSEQ multiplex PCR. The table lists about 150,000 clones, about 10% of them singletons. Sequencing was done on a sample of PBMCs. Receptors originate from a middle-aged woman in good health and CMV-seropositive.

V usage is TRBV5-4 and J usage is TRBJ2-3; D possibly corresponds to TRBD1 (6 bases). V was clipped by 1 base and J by 4 bases, with 13 bases between them. Germline V gene sequence: CDR1 SGHNT, CDR2 YYREEE (reference sequence). This CDR3 spans 15 amino acids. CDR3 residues: CASSLLAGVADTQYF. In DNA, the CDR3 is TGTGCCAGCAGCTTGCTGGCAGGGGTCGCAGATACGCAGTATTTT. The full variable domain, in which reference TRBV5-4 and TRBJ2-3 provide the parts outside the CDR3, is ETGVTQSPTHLIKTRGQQVTLRCSSQSGHNTVSWYQQALGQGPQFIFQYYREEENGRGNFPPRFSGLQFPNYSSELNVNALELDDSALYLCASSLLAGVADTQYFGPGTRLTVL.

As regards this clone: A read error may account for a junction end that differs from germline. This sequence joins TRBV11-2 and TRBJ2-5; maybe TRBD2 (5 bases). This CDR3 is built from 13 residues. CDR1 and CDR2 from the germline V gene are SGHAT and FQNNGV. The CDR3 region is CASSLNLRESQYF. As DNA, the CDR3 is TGTGCCAGCAGCTTAAATCTAAGGGAGAGCCAGTACTTC.

This chain joins TRBV10-3 and TRBJ2-5; D possibly corresponds to TRBD2 (6 bases). The CDR3 length is 14 residues. Between the trimmed V and J ends, which lost 2 bases and 5 bases, there was a span of 12 bases. CDR1 is ENHRY, CDR2 SYGVKD, per germline. CDR3 nucleotide sequence: TGTGCCATCAGTGAGGGAGGGGCTGGGGAGACCCAGTACTTC. Translation gives CAISEGGAGETQYF.

This chain connects TRBV12-5 to TRBJ2-3; 7 nucleotides match TRBD2. From germline, CDR1 is LGHNT and CDR2 FRNRAP. The J segment lost 7 bases and the V segment lost 11 bases, leaving 15 bases of the junction unmatched. The CDR3 sequence is 14 residues long. This CDR3 reads CAGAAAGERNTQYF. The CDR3 DNA reads as TGTGCTGGTGCCGCTGCGGGAGAACGAAATACGCAGTATTTT. Full variable domain (outside the CDR3, taken from reference TRBV12-5 and TRBJ2-3): DARVTQTPRHKVTEMGQEVTMRCQPILGHNTVFWYRQTMMQGLELLAYFRNRAPLDDSGMPKDRFSAEMPDATLATLKIQPSEPRDSAVYFCAGAAAGERNTQYFGPGTRLTVL.

The J gene is TRBJ1-3, the V gene TRBV10-3, with TRBD1 identical over 8 bases. The J segment lost 5 bases and the V segment lost 3 bases, leaving 6 bases of the junction unmatched. CDR1 and CDR2 (germline): ENHRY, SYGVKD. The CDR3 is 15 amino acids. The chain's CDR3 is CAISDHRGRRNTIYF. CDR3 DNA: TGTGCCATCAGTGACCACAGGGGGAGAAGAAACACCATATATTTT.

The rearrangement joins TRBV13 to TRBJ1-4; maybe TRBD1 (6 bases). V was clipped by 4 bases and J by 3 bases, with 9 bases between them. This CDR3 is built from 14 residues. Germline assignment: CDR1 PRHDT and CDR2 FYEKMQ (reference sequence). CDR3 DNA sequence: TGTGCCAGCAGCTCCCGACAGGCTAATGAAAAACTGTTTTTT. Protein sequence: CASSSRQANEKLFF.

This chain joins TRBV29-1 and TRBJ2-4; 10 positions match TRBD1. Germline CDR1 is SQVTM and CDR2 is ANQGSEA. V lost 7 bases and J lost 9; bases outside the gene matches: 21. This CDR3 comprises 17 residues. CDR3: CSARPGVSDRGGFIQYF. CDR3 nucleotides: TGCAGCGCCAGACCAGGGGTATCGGACAGGGGGGGGTTCATTCAGTACTTC.

V gene TRBV27 combines with J gene TRBJ1-2; D perhaps matches TRBD1 (6 bases). This CDR3 is 14 amino acids long. The germline gives CDR1 MNHEY, CDR2 SMNVEV (reference sequence). V was shortened by 6 bases and J by 4 bases, with 15 bases between the two germline ends. The CDR3 reads CASSPVGRGYGYTF. The CDR3 nucleotides are TGTGCCAGCAGCCCCGTCGGCAGGGGCTATGGCTACACCTTC.

This clone was detected ten times or more. The CDR3 DNA reads as TGTGCCAGCAGCTTAGAGGCGACAGTTGGGGAGCAGTACTTC. Encoded protein: CASSLEATVGEQYF. The chain is built from TRBV7-8 and TRBJ2-7; D may be TRBD1 (5 bases). The CDR3 loop spans 14 amino acids. Trimming shortened V by 1 base and J by 7 bases, and 14 bases separated the two germline ends. Germline CDR1 and CDR2: SGHVS and FQNEAQ.

The chain links TRBV19 to TRBJ1-6; TRBD1 is a possible D gene (5 bases). The V and J ends lost 5 bases and 5 bases respectively, with 13 bases between them. The germline gives CDR1 LNHDA, CDR2 SQIVND (reference sequence). CDR3 length: 15 residues. DNA for the CDR3: TGTGCCAGTAGTGTTCAGGGCCCAGATAATTCACCCCTCCACTTT. Protein product: CASSVQGPDNSPLHF.

This clone was seen only a few times. The V gene is TRBV11-3, the J gene TRBJ2-7, with TRBD2 as a possible D gene (6 bases). Germline V gene lookup returns CDR1 SGHNT and CDR2 YENEEA. Trimming shortened V by 5 bases and J by 5 bases, and 13 bases separated the two germline ends. This CDR3 region has 13 residues. CDR3 amino acids: CASSSRGFNEQYF. The DNA for the CDR3 is TGTGCCAGCAGCAGTCGGGGGTTTAACGAGCAGTACTTC.

V is TRBV2 and J is TRBJ2-7; 8 bases are shared with TRBD1. V shed 5 bases and J 6 bases; nucleotides not matched to a gene: 12. Germline V CDR1 and CDR2: SNHLY, FYNNEI. The CDR3 is 15 amino acids. The CDR3 loop is CASSQTQGALTEQYF. The CDR3, as DNA: TGTGCCAGCAGTCAAACTCAGGGGGCCCTAACCGAGCAGTACTTC.

This sequence joins TRBV6-1 and TRBJ2-1, with 8 bases matching TRBD2. The CDR3 has 14 residues. V trimming: 8 bases; J trimming: 7 bases; junction bases outside the gene matches: 10. Germline assignment: CDR1 MNHNS and CDR2 SASEGT. Here the CDR3 DNA reads TGTGCCAGCGGGCGGCGGGGGGCCTTGAATGAGCAGTTCTTC. Amino acids: CASGRRGALNEQFF.

The count of this clone is one. The CDR3 DNA reads as TGTGCCAGCAGCCCTCTCGGACTAGCGGGGGGCCAGCACCAAGAGACCCAGTACTTC. Amino acids: CASSPLGLAGGQHQETQYF. The chain combines TRBV4-2 with TRBJ2-5, with 14 bases identical to TRBD2. This CDR3 spans 19 amino acids. Germline CDR1 LGHNA, CDR2 YNFKEQ. J lost 0 bases, V lost 4 bases, and 10 bases had no gene match.

This clone has just a few counts. The V and J genes are TRBV9 and TRBJ1-1; 11 bases line up with TRBD1. V shed 4 bases, J shed 5 bases, and the junction held 10 bases outside the gene matches. CDR1 SGDLS and CDR2 YYNGEE come from the germline V gene. This CDR3 has 16 residues. CDR3 sequence: CASSISGTGGVTEAFF. For the CDR3, the DNA is TGTGCCAGCAGCATCTCCGGGACAGGGGGGGTAACTGAAGCTTTCTTT.

The genes are TRBV5-1 and TRBJ2-1; 8 positions agree with TRBD2. Germline loops: CDR1 SGHRS, CDR2 YFSETQ. With V trimmed by 4 bases and J by 10 bases, 7 bases remained unmatched. The CDR3 spans 13 residues. The CDR3 DNA reads TGCGCCAGCAGCGCCTGGACTAGCTGGGAGCAGTTCTTC. Translating gives CASSAWTSWEQFF. Variable domain in full (rest from reference TRBV5-1 and TRBJ2-1): KAGVTQTPRYLIKTRGQQVTLSCSPISGHRSVSWYQQTPGQGLQFLFEYFSETQRNKGNFPGRFSGRQFSNSRSEMNVSTLELGDSALYLCASSAWTSWEQFFGPGTRLTVL.

The V and J genes are TRBV5-1 and TRBJ1-2; unclear D gene. The V gene's germline CDR1 is SGHRS and CDR2 YFSETQ. The CDR3 runs to 13 residues. V was cut by 0 bases and J by 7 bases, with 10 bases left in between. The CDR3 DNA reads as TGCGCCAGCAGCTTGGGTAGTAATCTTGGCTACACCTTC. This gives the protein CASSLGSNLGYTF.

The chain couples TRBV19 to TRBJ2-5; 9 nucleotides agree with TRBD2. The CDR3 length is 18 residues. CDR1 and CDR2 (germline): LNHDA, SQIVND (reference sequence). After removal of 6 bases from V and 5 bases from J, the junction contained 19 bases not matched to a gene. CDR3 sequence (DNA): TGTGCCAGTAGGCACACGGGAGTAGCGGGGGCTCGGAGGGAGACCCAGTACTTC. Residues: CASRHTGVAGARRETQYF.

V usage is TRBV7-3 and J usage is TRBJ2-3; 7 nucleotides line up with TRBD1. V lost 5 bases, J lost 0 bases, and 2 bases stayed unmatched. The CDR3 length is 14 residues. CDR1 and CDR2 from the germline V gene are SGHTA and FQGTGA. CDR3 nucleotide sequence: TGTGCCAGCAGCCTGGACAGGAGCACAGATACGCAGTATTTT. Its protein product is CASSLDRSTDTQYF.

J is TRBJ2-1 and V is TRBV7-3, with a weak D call TRBD2 (5 bases). The germline gives CDR1 SGHTA, CDR2 FQGTGA. This CDR3 has 16 amino acids. V lost 5 bases and J 10 bases, leaving 24 bases between the germline ends. CDR3 sequence (DNA): TGTGCCAGCAGCCCAAGACTTTCGGCTAGCTTCGCGGAGCAGTTCTTC. This gives the protein CASSPRLSASFAEQFF. The full variable domain, in which reference TRBV7-3 and TRBJ2-1 provide the parts outside the CDR3, is GAGVSQTPSNKVTEKGKYVELRCDPISGHTALYWYRQSLGQGPEFLIYFQGTGAADDSGLPNDRFFAVRPEGSVSTLKIQRTERGDSAVYLCASSPRLSASFAEQFFGPGTRLTVL.